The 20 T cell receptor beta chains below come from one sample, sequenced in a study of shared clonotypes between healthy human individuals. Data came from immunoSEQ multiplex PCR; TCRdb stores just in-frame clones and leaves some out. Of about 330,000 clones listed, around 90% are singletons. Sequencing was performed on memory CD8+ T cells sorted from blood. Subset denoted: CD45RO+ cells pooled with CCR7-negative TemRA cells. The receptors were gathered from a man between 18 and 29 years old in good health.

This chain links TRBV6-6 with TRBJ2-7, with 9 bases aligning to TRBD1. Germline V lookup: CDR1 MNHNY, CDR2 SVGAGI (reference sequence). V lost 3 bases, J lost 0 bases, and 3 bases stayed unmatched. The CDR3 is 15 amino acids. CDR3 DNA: TGTGCCAGCAGTTATATGGGACAGGGCTCCTACGAGCAGTACTTC. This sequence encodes CASSYMGQGSYEQYF.

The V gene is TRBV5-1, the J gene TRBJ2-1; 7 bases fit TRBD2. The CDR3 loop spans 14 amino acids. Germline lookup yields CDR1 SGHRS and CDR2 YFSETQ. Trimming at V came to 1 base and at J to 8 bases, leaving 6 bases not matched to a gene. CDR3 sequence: CASSLQREGHEQFF. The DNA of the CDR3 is TGCGCCAGCAGCTTGCAGAGGGAGGGGCATGAGCAGTTCTTC.

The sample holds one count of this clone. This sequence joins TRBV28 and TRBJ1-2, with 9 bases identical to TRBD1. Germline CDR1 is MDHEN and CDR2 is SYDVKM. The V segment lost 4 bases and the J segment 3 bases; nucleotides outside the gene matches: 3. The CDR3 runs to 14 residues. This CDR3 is CASSYRGLHYGYTF. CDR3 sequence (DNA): TGTGCCAGCAGTTACAGGGGGCTCCACTATGGCTACACCTTC.

DNA of the CDR3: TGCAGCCCCGTCCGGGGGGGAACTGAAGCTTTCTTT. Protein product: CSPVRGGTEAFF. The chain carries TRBV29-1 and TRBJ1-1, with D tentatively TRBD1 (5 bases). Trimming stripped 8 bases from V and 5 bases from J, with 15 bases between. This CDR3 is built from 12 residues. CDR1 and CDR2 (germline): SQVTM, ANQGSEA. Looking up the rest from reference TRBV29-1 and TRBJ1-1 gives the full variable domain: SAVISQKPSRDICQRGTSLTIQCQVDSQVTMMFWYRQQPGQSLTLIATANQGSEATYESGFVIDKFPISRPNLTFSTLTVSNMSPEDSSIYLCSPVRGGTEAFFGQGTRLTVV.

CDR3 sequence: CASSYSGTDTEAFF. As DNA, the CDR3 is TGTGCCAGCAGTTACTCCGGGACAGACACTGAAGCTTTCTTT. This sequence joins TRBV6-5 and TRBJ1-1; TRBD1 agrees at 7 bases. The CDR3 totals 14 residues. Germline CDR1 reads MNHEY; CDR2 reads SVGAGI. V was clipped by 0 bases and J by 3 bases; unmatched bases: 1.

CDR3 sequence (DNA): TGTGCCAGCAGCGTAGAGGGCCGGAACACTGAAGCTTTCTTT. Residues: CASSVEGRNTEAFF. This chain joins TRBV9 and TRBJ1-1, with D hard to call. V shed 0 bases and J shed 1 base, with 7 bases lying between them. CDR3 size: 14 residues. Germline CDR1 SGDLS, CDR2 YYNGEE.

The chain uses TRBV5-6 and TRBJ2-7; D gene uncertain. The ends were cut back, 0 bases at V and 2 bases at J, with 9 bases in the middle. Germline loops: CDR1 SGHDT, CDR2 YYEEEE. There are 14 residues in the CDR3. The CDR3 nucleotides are TGTGCCAGCAGCTTGGTTTGGGCGGCCTACGAGCAGTACTTC. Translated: CASSLVWAAYEQYF.

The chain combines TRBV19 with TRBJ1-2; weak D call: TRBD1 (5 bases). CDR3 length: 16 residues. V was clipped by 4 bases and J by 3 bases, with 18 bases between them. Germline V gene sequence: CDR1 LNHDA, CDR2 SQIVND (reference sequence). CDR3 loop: CASSTTYEGWDYGYTF. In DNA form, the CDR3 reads TGTGCCAGTAGTACGACCTACGAGGGGTGGGACTATGGCTACACCTTC.

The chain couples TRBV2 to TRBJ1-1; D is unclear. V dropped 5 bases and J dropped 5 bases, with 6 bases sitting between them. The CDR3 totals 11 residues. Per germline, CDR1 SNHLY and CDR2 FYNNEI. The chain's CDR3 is CASSLTTEAFF. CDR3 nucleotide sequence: TGTGCCAGCAGTCTTACTACTGAAGCTTTCTTT.

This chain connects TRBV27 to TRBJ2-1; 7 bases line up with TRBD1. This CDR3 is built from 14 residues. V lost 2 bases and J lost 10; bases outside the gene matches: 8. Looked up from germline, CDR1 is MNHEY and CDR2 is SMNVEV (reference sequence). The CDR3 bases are TGTGCCAGCAGTTTAAGGGGGCCCCCCGAAGAGCAGTTCTTC. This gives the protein CASSLRGPPEEQFF.

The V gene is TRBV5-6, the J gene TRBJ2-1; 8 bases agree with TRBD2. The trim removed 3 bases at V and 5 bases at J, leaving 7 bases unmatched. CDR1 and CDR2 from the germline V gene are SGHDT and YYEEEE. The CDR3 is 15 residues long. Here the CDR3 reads CASSYGGSGNNEQFF. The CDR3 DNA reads TGTGCCAGCAGCTACGGGGGTAGCGGGAACAATGAGCAGTTCTTC.

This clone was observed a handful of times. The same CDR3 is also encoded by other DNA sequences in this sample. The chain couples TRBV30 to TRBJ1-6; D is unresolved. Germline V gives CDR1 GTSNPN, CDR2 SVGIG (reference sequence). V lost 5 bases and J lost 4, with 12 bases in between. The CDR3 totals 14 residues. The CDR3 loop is CAWGTENYNSPLHF. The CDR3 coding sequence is TGTGCCTGGGGTACAGAAAATTATAATTCACCCCTCCACTTT.

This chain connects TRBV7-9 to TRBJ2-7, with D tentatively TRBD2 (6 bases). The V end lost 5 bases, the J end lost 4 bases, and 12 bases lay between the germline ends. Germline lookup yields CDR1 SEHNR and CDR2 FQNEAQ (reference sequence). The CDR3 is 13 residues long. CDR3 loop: CASSGRGAYEQYF. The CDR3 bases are TGTGCCAGCAGCGGGCGGGGAGCATACGAGCAGTACTTC.

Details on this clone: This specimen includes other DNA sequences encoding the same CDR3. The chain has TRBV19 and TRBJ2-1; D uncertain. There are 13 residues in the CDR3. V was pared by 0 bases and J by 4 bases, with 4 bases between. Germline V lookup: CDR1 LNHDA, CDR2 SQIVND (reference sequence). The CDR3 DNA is TGTGCCAGTAGTATAGACGGGTACAATGAGCAGTTCTTC. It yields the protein CASSIDGYNEQFF. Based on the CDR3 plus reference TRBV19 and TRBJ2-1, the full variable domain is DGGITQSPKYLFRKEGQNVTLSCEQNLNHDAMYWYRQDPGQGLRLIYYSQIVNDFQKGDIAEGYSVSREKKESFPLTVTSAQKNPTAFYLCASSIDGYNEQFFGPGTRLTVL.

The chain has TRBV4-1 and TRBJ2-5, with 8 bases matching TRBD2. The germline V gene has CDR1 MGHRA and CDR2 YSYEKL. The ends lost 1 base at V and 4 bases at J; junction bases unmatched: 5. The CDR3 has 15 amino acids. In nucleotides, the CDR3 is TGCGCCAGCAGCCAAGCTGGCGGGAGGTTAGAGACCCAGTACTTC. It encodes CASSQAGGRLETQYF.

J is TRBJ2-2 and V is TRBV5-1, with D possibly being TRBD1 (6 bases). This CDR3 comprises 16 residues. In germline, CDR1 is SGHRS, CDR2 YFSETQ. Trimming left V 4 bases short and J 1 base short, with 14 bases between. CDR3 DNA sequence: TGCGCCAGCAGCCCGGGGACACTTGAGAACACCGGGGAGCTGTTTTTT. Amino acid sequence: CASSPGTLENTGELFF.

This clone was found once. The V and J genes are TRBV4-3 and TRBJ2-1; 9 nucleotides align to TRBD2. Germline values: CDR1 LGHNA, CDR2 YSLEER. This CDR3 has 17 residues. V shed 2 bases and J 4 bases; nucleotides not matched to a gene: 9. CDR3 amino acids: CASSQRTGTSFYNEQFF. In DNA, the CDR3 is TGCGCCAGCAGCCAACGTACCGGGACTAGCTTTTACAATGAGCAGTTCTTC.

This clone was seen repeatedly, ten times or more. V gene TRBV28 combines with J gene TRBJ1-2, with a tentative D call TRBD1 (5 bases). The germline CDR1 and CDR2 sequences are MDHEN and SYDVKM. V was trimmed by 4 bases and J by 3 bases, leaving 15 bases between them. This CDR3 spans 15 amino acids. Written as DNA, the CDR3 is TGTGCCAGCAGTTCCCAGGGAGTCGGGGACTATGGCTACACCTTC. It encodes CASSSQGVGDYGYTF.

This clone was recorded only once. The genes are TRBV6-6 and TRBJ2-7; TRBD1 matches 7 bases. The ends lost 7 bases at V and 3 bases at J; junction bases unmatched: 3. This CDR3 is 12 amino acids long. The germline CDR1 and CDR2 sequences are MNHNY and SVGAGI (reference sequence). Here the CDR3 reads CASKQGIYEQYF. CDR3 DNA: TGTGCCAGCAAACAGGGGATCTACGAGCAGTACTTC.

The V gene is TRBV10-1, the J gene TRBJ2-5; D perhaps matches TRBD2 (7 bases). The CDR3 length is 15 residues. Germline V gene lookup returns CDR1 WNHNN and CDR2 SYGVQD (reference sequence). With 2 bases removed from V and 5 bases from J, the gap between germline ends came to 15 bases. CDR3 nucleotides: TGCGCCAGCAGTGAGAATTGGGGGGGCGTTGAGACCCAGTACTTC. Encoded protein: CASSENWGGVETQYF.